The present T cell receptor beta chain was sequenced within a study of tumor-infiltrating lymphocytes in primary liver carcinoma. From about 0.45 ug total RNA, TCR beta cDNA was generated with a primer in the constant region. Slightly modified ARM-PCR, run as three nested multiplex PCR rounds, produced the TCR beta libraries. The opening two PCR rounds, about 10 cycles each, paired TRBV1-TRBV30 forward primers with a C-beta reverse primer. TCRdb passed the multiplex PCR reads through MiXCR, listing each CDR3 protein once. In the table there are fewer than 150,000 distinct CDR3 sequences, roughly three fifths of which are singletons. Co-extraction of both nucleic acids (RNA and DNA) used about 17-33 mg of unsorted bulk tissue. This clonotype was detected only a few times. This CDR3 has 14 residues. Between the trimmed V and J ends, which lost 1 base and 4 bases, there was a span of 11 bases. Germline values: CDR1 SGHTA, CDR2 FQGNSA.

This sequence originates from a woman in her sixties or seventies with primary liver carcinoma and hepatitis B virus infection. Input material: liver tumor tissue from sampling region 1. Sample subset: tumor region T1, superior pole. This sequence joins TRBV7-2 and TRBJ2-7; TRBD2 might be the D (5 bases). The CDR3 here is CASSLVVWEYEQYF. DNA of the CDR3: TGTGCCAGCAGCTTAGTAGTGTGGGAGTACGAGCAGTACTTC.